Below are 6 T cell receptor beta chains sequenced from a single sample in a study of CD8 T cells in ankylosing spondylitis. Study-level results: A motif of 7 or 8 highly homologous TCR beta variants was seen as apparently characteristic of ankylosing spondylitis blood.

The antigens of these receptors remain unknown. MiXCR was run by TCRdb on the 5' RACE reads, yielding one entry per CDR3 protein. The sample yields 200,000 to 250,000 distinct CDR3 sequences, 7% to 8% seen once. The sample taken for sequencing was blood, either unsorted or a sorted T cell fraction (not recorded which). These receptor sequences come from a male donor with ankylosing spondylitis.

This clonotype was detected a few times. The rearrangement links TRBV3-1 to TRBJ2-7; D possibly corresponds to TRBD1 (6 bases). V shed 1 base and J shed 5 bases, with 12 bases lying between them. Per the germline V gene, CDR1 is LGHDT and CDR2 is YNNKEL (reference sequence). CDR3 length equals 14 residues. This CDR3 reads CASSQGGLYNEQYF. As DNA, the CDR3 is TGTGCCAGCAGCCAAGGGGGGCTATACAACGAGCAGTACTTC.

There are many counts of this clonotype. The CDR3 region is CSARDRLNTGELFF. The CDR3 DNA sequence: TGCAGTGCTAGGGACAGGTTAAACACCGGGGAGCTGTTTTTT. The rearrangement uses TRBV20-1 and TRBJ2-2; TRBD1 agrees at 7 bases. Germline trimming cut 3 bases from V and 2 bases from J; bases unmatched to any gene: 3. The CDR3 loop spans 14 amino acids. Germline V gene data show CDR1 as DFQATT and CDR2 as SNEGSKA (reference sequence).

At least ten counts were recorded for this clonotype. V and J are TRBV5-1 and TRBJ2-6; D is uncertain. Germline CDR1 SGHRS, CDR2 YFSETQ. The V gene lost 0 bases and the J gene lost 4 bases, with 5 bases spanning the gap. The CDR3 extends over 14 amino acids. The CDR3 DNA reads as TGCGCCAGCAGCTTGGTGGTAGGGGCCAACGTCCTGACTTTC. Encoded protein: CASSLVVGANVLTF.

This clonotype appeared many times. CDR3 residues: CASSPPPGESYNEQFF. CDR3 in DNA: TGTGCCAGCTCACCTCCACCCGGCGAGTCCTACAATGAGCAGTTCTTC. The chain is built from TRBV18 and TRBJ2-1; D not resolved. The CDR3 is 16 residues long. The V gene's germline CDR1 is KGHSH and CDR2 LQKENI. Trimming shortened V by 3 bases and J by 1 base, and 13 bases separated the two germline ends.

CDR3 residues: CSARLRGLNSYNEQFF. CDR3 nucleotides: TGCAGTGCTAGACTACGGGGGCTGAACTCCTACAATGAGCAGTTCTTC. The rearrangement uses TRBV20-1 and TRBJ2-1; the D gene could be TRBD1 or TRBD2 (6 bases each). Trimming removed 2 bases from V and 0 bases from J, with 14 bases in between. The CDR3 is 16 residues long. Looked up from germline, CDR1 is DFQATT and CDR2 is SNEGSKA (reference sequence).

This clonotype showed up just a few times. The V and J genes are TRBV13 and TRBJ2-3, with 16 bases aligning to TRBD2. This CDR3 comprises 17 residues. Unmatched junction bases numbered 4, after V lost 5 bases and J lost 2 bases. CDR1 is PRHDT and CDR2 is FYEKMQ in the germline V gene (reference sequence). The CDR3 protein is CASSTGLAGGPTDTQYF. The CDR3 bases are TGTGCCAGCAGCACGGGACTAGCGGGAGGGCCCACAGATACGCAGTATTTT.